This record concerns one T cell receptor beta chain sequence. Its antigen remains unknown. At one boundary the junction diverges from the germline segment, which might be a read error. Constant-region reverse primers amplified full-length variable regions, followed by semi-nested Nested Universal Primer A PCR. From the 5' RACE reads, TCRdb called clonotypes with MiXCR, one entry per CDR3 protein. The data contain approximately 37,000 distinct CDR3 sequences, 18% of them singletons. The germline V gene encodes CDR1 GTSNPN and CDR2 SVGIG (reference sequence). The CDR3 spans 13 residues. Study conclusions and caveats: Greatest tumor Treg TCR overlap was with tumor naive CD4+ cells. Tumor memory CD4+ T cell TCR gene usage was found to cluster with blood and lymph node memory CD4+ cells and with lymph node naive CD4+ cells.

This receptor was identified in a female donor with breast cancer. Material: naive CD4+ T cells sorted from a lymph node. Subset denoted: naive CD4+ T cells, CD4+CD45RA+CD25-. The chain uses TRBV30 and TRBJ1-4; tentatively, D is TRBD1 (5 bases). CDR3 sequence reads: CAWSEGTVENLFF. The CDR3, as DNA: TGTGCCTGGAGTGAAGGGACGGTTGAAAACCTGTTTTTT. Complete variable domain (other parts from reference TRBV30 and TRBJ1-4): SQTIHQWPATLVQPVGSPLSLECTVEGTSNPNLYWYRQAAGRGLQLLFYSVGIGQISSEVPQNLSASRPQDRQFILSSKKLLLSDSGFYLCAWSEGTVENLFFGSGTQLSVL.